Here is one T cell receptor beta chain with its context. This clonotype came up many times. There is no known antigen for this receptor. No much larger clonotype is one base removed from it; base qualities were not supplied. This sample was included in a study of T cells in Graves' hyperthyroidism and ophthalmopathy (dated by TCRdb to the late 2010s). For the wider study: Peripheral blood was sampled at the time of initial diagnosis, prior to any treatment. TCR V-J signatures able to tell the groups apart were searched for in a discovery cohort of 90 to 100 patients, of whom roughly 42 had Graves' ophthalmopathy and under 65 had stable Graves' hyperthyroidism. Whether ophthalmopathy could be predicted prospectively was tested in an independent validation cohort made up of under 20 hyperthyroidism patients plus 17 patients who later progressed to ophthalmopathy. The approximately 100 discovery patients were divided at random into training and test sets in a 7:3 ratio. The study also compared thyroid tissue and blood T-cell repertoires from five or six Graves' hyperthyroidism patients. After blood sampling, hyperthyroidism patients were treated with methimazole at a starting dose of 30 mg daily, and ophthalmopathy patients were treated with high-dose intravenous methylprednisolone. According to the paper, TCR Vbeta CDR3 sequencing was carried out on 135 peripheral blood samples, which came from under 50 ophthalmopathy, under 85 hyperthyroidism and some 17 progressor patients.

The TCR beta CDR3 regions were amplified from RNA transcripts. A first-round RT-PCR of the TCR CDR3 used the HTBI primer set with the Qiagen OneStep RT-PCR kit. A second multiplex PCR round built the libraries, followed by size selection and purification. Paired-end sequencing of the libraries was performed with 100 bp reads on an Illumina HiSeq2000. The study's own analysis went as follows. SOAPnuke was used to process the raw data, removing reads that contained adapters or uncalled bases, had a mean Phred below 15, or lacked an exact match to the constant primer or identifier. High-quality paired reads were merged with COPE v1.2.5, and unique nucleotide sequences were defined as clonotypes. MiTCR v1.1 was used to align clonotypes to the IMGT TRBV, TRBD and TRBJ reference segments. The analysis included only V-J combinations with a frequency above 0.0001, which together covered 99.2% of the repertoires. The TCS score was defined as the ratio of F50 (clonal expansion) to E x V (chaos), calculated using BLOSUM62-based TCRdist between CDR3 peptides within each V-J. Welch's t-statistics and random forest reduced 514 V-J features to 13, which were used in a naive Bayes classifier (R e1071). TCRdb reworked the public reads: Q25 trimming with fastp, MiXCR clone assembly, productive beta chains retained. Entries that share a CDR3 protein sequence are merged under the most common genes and DNA. The V and J calls and clone size come from TCRdb's table, not from the authors' own analysis. This sample is represented by around 560,000 distinct CDR3 sequences; 15% to 20% of them were singletons. The leading ten clones occupy 15% to 20% of the sample.

Stable Graves' hyperthyroidism was defined as no progression to ophthalmopathy during 18 months of follow-up. Hyperthyroidism patients were newly diagnosed, with disease duration under 2 months, and aged 18 to 65 years. Any patient with an uncontrolled infection, another autoimmune disease, pregnancy or lactation was excluded. Diagnoses were established on the basis of clinical symptoms, serum thyroxine and TRAb, thyroid ultrasound, and orbital computed tomography. PBMCs were separated from roughly 9.6 ml of fresh peripheral blood using Ficoll-Paque density gradient centrifugation. Total RNA was extracted with Trizol reagent, and quality was checked on an Agilent 2100 Bioanalyzer. Here is what the overall study found, with its caveats: Blood samples also contained most of the expanded thyroid clonotypes (frequency above 0.001), which suggests that blood repertoires may reflect thyroid immune responses. In validation, the model predicted progression to ophthalmopathy with 60% to 71% sensitivity and approximately 74% specificity, a median of around six months before onset. A model built on a 13 V-J signature distinguished ophthalmopathy from stable hyperthyroidism, reaching 85% to 90% sensitivity and around 81% specificity in cross-validation and 80%/75% in testing. Sample size was not statistically predetermined, and blinding of investigators to group allocation was not performed.

V lost 6 bases and J lost 8 bases; the stretch between them is 28 bases long. Looking up the germline V gene yields CDR1 SQVTM and CDR2 ANQGSEA. Measured from the cysteine to the phenylalanine, the CDR3 is 16 residues long. The CDR3 DNA has 48 bases and is translated from base 1. The sequence is built from TRBV29-1 and TRBJ1-2; the D gene is perhaps TRBD1, from 6 matching bases. This receptor was identified in a woman younger than 30 with Graves' hyperthyroidism. The material sequenced was blood. The CDR3 loop reads CSVGNTKGVSLGGYTF. DNA sequence: TGCAGCGTGGGGAACACTAAGGGGGTCAGCCTAGGCGGCTACACCTTC.